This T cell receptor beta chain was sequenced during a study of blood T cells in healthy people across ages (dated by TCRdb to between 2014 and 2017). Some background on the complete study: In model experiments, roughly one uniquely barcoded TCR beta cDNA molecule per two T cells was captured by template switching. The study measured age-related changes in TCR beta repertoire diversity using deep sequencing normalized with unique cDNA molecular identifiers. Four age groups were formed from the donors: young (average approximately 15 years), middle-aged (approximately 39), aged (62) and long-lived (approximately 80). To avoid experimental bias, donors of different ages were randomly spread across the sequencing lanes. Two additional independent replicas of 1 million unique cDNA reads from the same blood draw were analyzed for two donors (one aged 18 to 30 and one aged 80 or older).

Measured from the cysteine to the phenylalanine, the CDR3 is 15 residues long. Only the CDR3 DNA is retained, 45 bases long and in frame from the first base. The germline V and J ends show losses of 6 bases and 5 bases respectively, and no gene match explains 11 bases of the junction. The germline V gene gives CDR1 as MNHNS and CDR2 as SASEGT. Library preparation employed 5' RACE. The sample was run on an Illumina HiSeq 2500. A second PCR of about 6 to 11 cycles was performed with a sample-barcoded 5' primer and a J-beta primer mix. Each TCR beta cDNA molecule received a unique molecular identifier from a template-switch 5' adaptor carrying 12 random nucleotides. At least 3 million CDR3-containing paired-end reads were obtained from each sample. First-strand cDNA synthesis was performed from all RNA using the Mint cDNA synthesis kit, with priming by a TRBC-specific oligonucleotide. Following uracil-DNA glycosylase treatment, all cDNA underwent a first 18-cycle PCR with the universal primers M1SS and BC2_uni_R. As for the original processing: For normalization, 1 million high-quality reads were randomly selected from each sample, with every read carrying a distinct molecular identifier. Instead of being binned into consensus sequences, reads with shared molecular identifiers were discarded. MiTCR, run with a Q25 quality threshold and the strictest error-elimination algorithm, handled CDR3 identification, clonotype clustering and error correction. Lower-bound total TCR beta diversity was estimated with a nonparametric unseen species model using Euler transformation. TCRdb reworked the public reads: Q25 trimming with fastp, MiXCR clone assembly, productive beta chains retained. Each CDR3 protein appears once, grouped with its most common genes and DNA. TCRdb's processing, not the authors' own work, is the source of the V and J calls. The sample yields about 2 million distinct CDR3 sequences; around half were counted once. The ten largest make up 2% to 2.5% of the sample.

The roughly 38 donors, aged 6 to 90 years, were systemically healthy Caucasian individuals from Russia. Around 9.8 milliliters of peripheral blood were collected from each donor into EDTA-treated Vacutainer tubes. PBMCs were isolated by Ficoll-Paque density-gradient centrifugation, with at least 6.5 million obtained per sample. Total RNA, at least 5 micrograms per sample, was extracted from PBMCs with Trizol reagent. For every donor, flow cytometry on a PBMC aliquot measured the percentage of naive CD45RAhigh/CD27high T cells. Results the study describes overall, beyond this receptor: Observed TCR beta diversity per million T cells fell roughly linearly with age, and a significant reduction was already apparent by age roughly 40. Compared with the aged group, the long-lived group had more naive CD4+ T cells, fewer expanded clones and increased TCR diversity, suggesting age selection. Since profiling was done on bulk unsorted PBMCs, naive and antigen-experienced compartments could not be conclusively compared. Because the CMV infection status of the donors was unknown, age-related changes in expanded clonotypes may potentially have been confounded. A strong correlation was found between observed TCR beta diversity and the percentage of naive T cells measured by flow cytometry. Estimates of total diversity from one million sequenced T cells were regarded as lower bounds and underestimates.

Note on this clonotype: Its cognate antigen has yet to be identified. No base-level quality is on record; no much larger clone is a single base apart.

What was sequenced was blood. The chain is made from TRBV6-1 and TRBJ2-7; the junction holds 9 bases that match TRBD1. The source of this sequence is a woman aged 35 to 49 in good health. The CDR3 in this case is CASRYTGTGNHEQYF. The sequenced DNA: TGTGCCAGCAGATACACCGGGACAGGGAACCACGAGCAGTACTTC.